Listed here are 19 T cell receptor beta chains from one sample, sequenced in a study of OX40 agonist ivuxolimab in advanced cancers. The table came from immunoSEQ multiplex PCR; TCRdb's copy has only in-frame clones and leaves some out. The table records 25,000 to 40,000 clones, around 87% of them present only once. Here the sequenced sample was CD4+ or CD8+ T cells sorted from blood, taken in a trial of the OX40 agonist ivuxolimab. These receptors all come from an adult with an advanced solid tumor such as melanoma, head and neck, liver or kidney cancer.

This clone was found a few times. The chain couples TRBV5-1 to TRBJ2-5, with TRBD1 identical over 7 bases. The CDR3 totals 12 residues. The junction had 2 bases not matched to a gene; V was cut back by 5 bases and J by 4 bases. CDR1 and CDR2 (germline): SGHRS, YFSETQ. The CDR3 nucleotides read TGCGCCAGCAGTCGGGACAGAGAGACCCAGTACTTC. It specifies CASSRDRETQYF.

The genes are TRBV29-1 and TRBJ2-3, with 7 nucleotides matching TRBD2. CDR1 is SQVTM, CDR2 ANQGSEA, per germline. The CDR3 extends over 16 amino acids. Trimming cost V 6 bases and J 2 bases; bases outside gene matches: 14. CDR3 DNA: TGCAGCGTCCCGACGGGAGTGGGAGGGAACACAGATACGCAGTATTTT. The encoded protein is CSVPTGVGGNTDTQYF.

The chain joins TRBV2 to TRBJ2-2; 8 nucleotides align to TRBD2. Germline CDR1 SNHLY, CDR2 FYNNEI. The CDR3 is made up of 15 amino acids. J was trimmed by 4 bases and V by 5 bases; bases with no gene match: 6. The CDR3 nucleotides are TGTGCCAGCAGTCGCCTAGCGGGTATCACCGGGGAGCTGTTTTTT. It encodes CASSRLAGITGELFF.

V is TRBV6-5 and J is TRBJ1-2; tentatively, D is TRBD1 (5 bases). The CDR3 loop spans 12 amino acids. V was shortened by 2 bases and J by 7 bases, with 8 bases between the two germline ends. CDR1 is MNHEY and CDR2 is SVGAGI in the germline V gene. In DNA, the CDR3 is TGTGCCAGCAGTTACATGGGGGGTGGCTACACCTTC. Amino acid sequence: CASSYMGGGYTF.

This chain connects TRBV5-1 to TRBJ2-4; D not certain. Trimming pared 0 bases from V and 0 bases from J, leaving 10 bases between. Germline loops: CDR1 SGHRS, CDR2 YFSETQ. The CDR3 runs 16 residues. CDR3 in DNA: TGCGCCAGCAGCTTGGCCCGTCTCCTAGCCAAAAACATTCAGTACTTC. It codes for CASSLARLLAKNIQYF.

This rearrangement joins TRBV5-1 to TRBJ2-1; possibly TRBD1 for D (5 bases). Germline V gene lookup returns CDR1 SGHRS and CDR2 YFSETQ. This CDR3 comprises 15 residues. Trimming took off 0 bases at V and 4 bases at J, with 11 bases between the two ends. The CDR3 is CASSLDGHIYNEQFF. The CDR3 region has the DNA TGCGCCAGCAGCTTGGACGGACACATATACAATGAGCAGTTCTTC.

V gene TRBV29-1 combines with J gene TRBJ1-4, with 9 bases lining up with TRBD1. Trimming at V came to 6 bases and at J to 8 bases, leaving 10 bases not matched to a gene. The CDR3 sequence is 14 residues long. CDR1 is SQVTM, CDR2 ANQGSEA, per germline. The CDR3 DNA reads TGCAGCGTGTTTCGACAGGGGGAGGGGGAAAAACTGTTTTTT. Protein: CSVFRQGEGEKLFF.

This chain links TRBV2 with TRBJ2-5; D remains unclear. V was shortened by 4 bases and J by 5 bases, with 8 bases between the two germline ends. The germline V gene has CDR1 SNHLY and CDR2 FYNNEI. The CDR3 covers 12 residues. CDR3 in amino acids: CASSGNLETQYF. CDR3 sequence (DNA): TGTGCCAGCAGTGGGAACTTGGAGACCCAGTACTTC.

V is TRBV10-1 and J is TRBJ2-3, with 8 bases aligning to TRBD1. J gave up 1 base and V 6 bases, and 0 bases lay outside the gene matches. Germline V CDR1 and CDR2: WNHNN, SYGVQD (reference sequence). The CDR3 extends over 13 amino acids. The CDR3 reads CASRTGGTDTQYF. CDR3 in DNA: TGCGCCAGCAGGACAGGGGGCACAGATACGCAGTATTTT.

This chain uses TRBV6-5 with TRBJ1-2; 8 positions match TRBD1. Trimming cost V 7 bases and J 6 bases; bases outside gene matches: 13. The CDR3 runs to 15 residues. Germline V gives CDR1 MNHEY, CDR2 SVGAGI. CDR3 region: CASKHPSTGDHGYTF. The CDR3 region has the DNA TGTGCCAGCAAACACCCCTCGACAGGGGATCATGGCTACACCTTC.

The chain uses TRBV6-5 and TRBJ1-2; a possible D gene is TRBD1 (5 bases). Looked up from germline, CDR1 is MNHEY and CDR2 is SVGAGI. Between the trimmed V and J ends, which lost 4 bases and 8 bases, there was a span of 8 bases. This CDR3 has 11 amino acids. The CDR3 spells CASSSEGGYTF. The DNA of the CDR3 is TGTGCCAGCAGTTCCGAGGGGGGCTACACCTTC.

This chain uses TRBV2 with TRBJ1-1; 8 bases match TRBD1. The germline gives CDR1 SNHLY, CDR2 FYNNEI. The CDR3 spans 18 residues. Germline trimming cut 5 bases from V and 5 bases from J; bases unmatched to any gene: 19. CDR3 region: CASSPSTGEGGPITEAFF. The CDR3 bases are TGTGCCAGCAGTCCCTCGACAGGGGAAGGGGGACCGATAACTGAAGCTTTCTTT.

The chain joins TRBV28 to TRBJ1-1, with D perhaps matching TRBD1 (6 bases). V lost 6 bases, J lost 0 bases, and 17 bases lay in between. From germline, CDR1 is MDHEN and CDR2 SYDVKM. The CDR3 length is 16 residues. The DNA of the CDR3 is TGTGCCAGCAGATCCCTGGGGGGGCTGATGAACACTGAAGCTTTCTTT. Its translation: CASRSLGGLMNTEAFF.

The V call is TRBV19, the J call TRBJ2-2, with 7 bases aligning to TRBD1. Germline V gene lookup returns CDR1 LNHDA and CDR2 SQIVND (reference sequence). V lost 11 bases, J lost 4 bases, and 7 bases stayed unmatched. The length of the CDR3 is 13 residues. CDR3 residues: CAGGQRTTGELFF. As DNA, the CDR3 is TGTGCCGGGGGACAGAGGACCACCGGGGAGCTGTTTTTT.

This rearrangement joins TRBV5-4 to TRBJ2-3; D remains ambiguous. With 4 bases removed from V and 0 bases from J, the gap between germline ends came to 15 bases. The CDR3 has 16 residues. Per the germline V gene, CDR1 is SGHNT and CDR2 is YYREEE (reference sequence). CDR3 nucleotides: TGTGCCAGCAGCCCCCGATCGGCTGCTAGCACAGATACGCAGTATTTT. Protein sequence: CASSPRSAASTDTQYF.

The rearrangement joins TRBV5-6 to TRBJ2-1; 8 bases are a match to TRBD2. CDR1 is SGHDT and CDR2 is YYEEEE in the germline V gene. The CDR3 sequence is 14 residues long. The junction had 4 bases not matched to a gene; V was cut back by 2 bases and J by 6 bases. DNA for the CDR3: TGTGCCAGCAGCTTTAGCGGGATAATCAATGAGCAGTTCTTC. Protein sequence: CASSFSGIINEQFF.

The chain carries TRBV19 and TRBJ1-1; D is ambiguous. From germline, CDR1 is LNHDA and CDR2 SQIVND (reference sequence). The CDR3 sequence is 16 residues long. V lost 4 bases and J lost 0, with 15 bases in between. The DNA of the CDR3 is TGTGCCAGTAGTAAAACACAGAGACCCCTGAACACTGAAGCTTTCTTT. Translating it yields CASSKTQRPLNTEAFF.

This rearrangement joins TRBV10-3 to TRBJ1-5; D call uncertain. Germline lookup yields CDR1 ENHRY and CDR2 SYGVKD. This CDR3 contains 16 residues. V lost 2 bases and J lost 0, with 11 bases in between. This chain's CDR3 is CAISESEFNSNQPQHF. The CDR3 DNA reads as TGTGCCATCAGTGAGAGCGAATTTAATAGCAATCAGCCCCAGCATTTT.

This rearrangement joins TRBV5-6 to TRBJ2-7, with 15 bases fitting TRBD2. V gave up 4 bases and J gave up 6 bases; unmatched junction bases: 8. This CDR3 region has 16 residues. Germline loops: CDR1 SGHDT, CDR2 YYEEEE. As DNA, the CDR3 is TGTGCCAGCAGCCGGGGACTAGCGGGAGGTAACCGCGAGCAGTACTTC. It codes for CASSRGLAGGNREQYF.